This TCR beta chain was obtained from a study of radiotherapy plus CTLA-4 blockade in lung cancer. Looking at the study overall: Disease control was seen in approximately 29% of patients, objective responses in 15% to 20%.

Germline V CDR1 and CDR2: GTSNPN, SVGIG (reference sequence). The CDR3 totals 12 residues. Sequenced by immunoSEQ multiplex PCR; TCRdb stores in-frame clones only, minus some. This sample has 55,000 to 65,000 clones, with 75% to 85% found just once. Ipilimumab-mediated CTLA-4 blockade plus focal radiation was given to patients having chemo-refractory metastatic non-small-cell lung cancer. This clone was counted once. The material was peripheral blood, obtained from a patient treated with radiotherapy plus ipilimumab. This sequence was found in a human donor with non-small cell lung cancer who had a partial response to radiotherapy plus ipilimumab. The chain links TRBV30 to TRBJ2-5; 11 positions match TRBD1. TRBJ2-7 explains the end of the DNA better; the J call may be wrong. CDR3 nucleotide sequence: TGTGCCTGGGGGACAGGGGGGTACGAGCAGTACTTC. The encoded protein is CAWGTGGYEQYF.